Below are 5 T cell receptor beta chains sequenced from a single sample in a study of control samples from healthy donors and cancer patients. Method: immunoSEQ multiplex PCR; TCRdb's copy keeps in-frame clones and lacks some. The sample consists of 120,000 to 150,000 clones, around nine tenths of them appearing once. The sample was blood. The receptors here all came from a woman younger than 45 in good health.

The CDR3 here is CAWANGGRELSIYF. The CDR3 DNA reads as TGTGCCTGGGCGAATGGCGGCAGGGAGTTATCCATATATTTT. V is TRBV30 and J is TRBJ1-3; the D gene is possibly TRBD1 (5 bases). Germline V CDR1 and CDR2: GTSNPN, SVGIG (reference sequence). The ends were cut back, 5 bases at V and 11 bases at J, with 22 bases in the middle. The CDR3 is 14 residues long. The variable domain in full, with the rest retrieved from reference TRBV30 and TRBJ1-3, is SQTIHQWPATLVQPVGSPLSLECTVEGTSNPNLYWYRQAAGRGLQLLFYSVGIGQISSEVPQNLSASRPQDRQFILSSKKLLLSDSGFYLCAWANGGRELSIYFGEGSWLTVV.

This chain joins TRBV6-6 and TRBJ1-5; 7 bases match TRBD1. Germline V gene lookup returns CDR1 MNHNY and CDR2 SVGAGI (reference sequence). Unmatched junction bases numbered 7, after V lost 8 bases and J lost 6 bases. The CDR3 contains 13 residues. CDR3 nucleotide sequence: TGTGCCAGCGTGACAGGGCACTCTCAGCCCCAGCATTTT. It encodes CASVTGHSQPQHF.

The V call is TRBV28, the J call TRBJ2-5; TRBD1 or TRBD2 may be the D gene (5 bases each). V was pared by 5 bases and J by 5 bases, with 18 bases between. There are 15 residues in the CDR3. Germline V gives CDR1 MDHEN, CDR2 SYDVKM. Written as DNA, the CDR3 is TGTGCCAGCAGTCTAGGGACCTCGGGCCGGGAGACCCAGTACTTC. This gives the protein CASSLGTSGRETQYF.

The genes are TRBV5-8 and TRBJ2-7; 8 bases align to TRBD2. The CDR3 is made up of 14 amino acids. Germline V gene data show CDR1 as SGHTS and CDR2 as YDEGEE. After removal of 6 bases from V and 4 bases from J, the junction contained 9 bases not matched to a gene. This CDR3 reads CASTPGTRMYEQYF. The CDR3 DNA is TGTGCCAGCACTCCCGGGACTAGAATGTACGAGCAGTACTTC.

The chain carries TRBV30 and TRBJ2-1; 8 positions agree with TRBD2. Trimming at V came to 6 bases and at J to 4 bases, leaving 8 bases not matched to a gene. The CDR3 length is 14 residues. Germline CDR1 reads GTSNPN; CDR2 reads SVGIG (reference sequence). Here the CDR3 reads CACLRGGEYNEQFF. The DNA for the CDR3 is TGTGCCTGTCTCCGGGGGGGAGAGTACAATGAGCAGTTCTTC.